This TCR beta chain was captured by sequencing in a study of shared clonotypes between healthy human individuals. Study summary: In total, the donors were two women and a few men aged 18 to 49. Every donor yielded three CD4 naive, three CD4 memory, two CD8 naive and one CD8 memory plate.

Terminally differentiated effector memory CD45RA+ cells were excluded by CCR7 positive selection of CD45RO-negative cells. The germline gives CDR1 MNHEY, CDR2 SMNVEV (reference sequence). The CDR3 loop spans 14 amino acids. V lost 5 bases to trimming and J lost 4 bases, with 15 bases between them. Measured with immunoSEQ multiplex PCR; TCRdb has only the in-frame clones, and not every one. This sample has more than 600,000 clones, with 92% found just once. The receptor comes from a man aged 30 to 45 in good health. This chain links TRBV27 with TRBJ2-7; either TRBD1 or TRBD2 may supply D (5 bases each). Sequencing used naive CD8+ T cells sorted from blood. The DNA of the CDR3 is TGTGCCAGCAGTCCATCCTCGGGGCCATACGAGCAGTACTTC. It codes for CASSPSSGPYEQYF.